This T cell receptor (beta chain) is drawn from a study of cytomegalovirus exposure and HLA in healthy donors. The PCR contained 60 Vbeta and 13 Jbeta primers. TCRdb's copy holds only in-frame clones and misses some; the assay was immunoSEQ multiplex PCR. This table has tens of thousands of clones, 75% to 80% appearing once. Points from the study as a whole: The sole available immune exposure information was CMV serostatus. Earlier findings revealed that most TCR beta V segments proved productive either about 90% or about 30% of the time. Further analysis was carried out later, and it showed several of the most significant clusters appearing linked to common viral pathogens.

About this clone: The antigen remains unidentified.

This TCR was sampled from a man between 18 and 29 years old in good health and CMV-seropositive. Sequenced material: PBMCs.

The CDR3 protein is CASSPWPRVSSYEQYF. As DNA, the CDR3 is TGCGCCAGCAGCCCCTGGCCCCGGGTCAGCTCCTACGAGCAGTACTTC. This chain links TRBV4-1 with TRBJ2-7; no reliable D call. The CDR3 length is 16 residues. Trimming left V 4 bases short and J 0 bases short, with 16 bases between. The germline V gene encodes CDR1 MGHRA and CDR2 YSYEKL.